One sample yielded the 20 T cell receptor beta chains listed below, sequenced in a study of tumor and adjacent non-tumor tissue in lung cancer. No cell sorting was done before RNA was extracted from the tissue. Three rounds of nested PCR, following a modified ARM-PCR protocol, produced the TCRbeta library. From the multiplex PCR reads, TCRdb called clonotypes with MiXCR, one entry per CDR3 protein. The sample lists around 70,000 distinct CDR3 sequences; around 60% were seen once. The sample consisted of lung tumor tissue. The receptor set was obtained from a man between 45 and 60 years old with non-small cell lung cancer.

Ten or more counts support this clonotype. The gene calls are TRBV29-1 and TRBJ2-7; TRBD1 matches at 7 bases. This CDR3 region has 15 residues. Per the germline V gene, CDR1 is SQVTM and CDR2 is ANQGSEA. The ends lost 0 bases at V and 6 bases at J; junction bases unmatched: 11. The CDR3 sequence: CSVEEARGKDSEQYF. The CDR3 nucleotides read TGCAGCGTTGAAGAAGCCAGGGGGAAAGACAGCGAGCAGTACTTC.

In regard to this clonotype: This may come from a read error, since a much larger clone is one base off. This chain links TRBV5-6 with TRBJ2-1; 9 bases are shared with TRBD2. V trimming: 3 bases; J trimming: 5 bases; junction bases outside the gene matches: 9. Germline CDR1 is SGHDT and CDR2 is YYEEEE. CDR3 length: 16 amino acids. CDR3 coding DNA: TGTGCCAGCAGCTCATTAGCGGGAGCGCTCCACAATGAGCAGTTCTTC. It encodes CASSSLAGALHNEQFF.

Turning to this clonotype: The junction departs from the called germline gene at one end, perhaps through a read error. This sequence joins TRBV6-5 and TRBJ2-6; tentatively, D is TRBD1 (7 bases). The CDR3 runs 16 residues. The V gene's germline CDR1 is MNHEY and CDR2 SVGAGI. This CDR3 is CASSETGEAGANALTF. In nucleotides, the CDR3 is TGTGCCAGCAGTGAAACAGGGGAGGCTGGGGCTAACGCCCTGACTTTC.

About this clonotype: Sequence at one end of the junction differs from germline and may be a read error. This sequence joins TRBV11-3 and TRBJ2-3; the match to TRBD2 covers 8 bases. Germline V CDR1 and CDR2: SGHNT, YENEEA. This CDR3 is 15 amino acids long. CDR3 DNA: TGTGCCAGCAGCGCCGTTACTAGCGGCACAGATGCGCAGTATTTT. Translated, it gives CASSAVTSGTDAQYF. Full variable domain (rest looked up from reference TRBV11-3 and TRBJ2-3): EAGVVQSPRYKIIEKKQPVAFWCNPISGHNTLYWYLQNLGQGPELLIRYENEEAVDDSQLPKDRFSAERLKGVDSTLKIQPAELGDSAVYLCASSAVTSGTDAQYFGPGTRLTVL.

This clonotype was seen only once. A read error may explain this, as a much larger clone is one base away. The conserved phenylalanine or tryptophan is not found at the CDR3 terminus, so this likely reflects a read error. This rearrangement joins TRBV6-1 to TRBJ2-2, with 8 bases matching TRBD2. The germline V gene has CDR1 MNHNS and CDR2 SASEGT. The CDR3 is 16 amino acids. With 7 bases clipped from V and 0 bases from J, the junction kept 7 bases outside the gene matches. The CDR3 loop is CASTSKRGSNTGELFS. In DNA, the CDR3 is TGTGCCAGCACTTCTAAGCGGGGGTCGAACACCGGGGAGCTGTTTTCT.

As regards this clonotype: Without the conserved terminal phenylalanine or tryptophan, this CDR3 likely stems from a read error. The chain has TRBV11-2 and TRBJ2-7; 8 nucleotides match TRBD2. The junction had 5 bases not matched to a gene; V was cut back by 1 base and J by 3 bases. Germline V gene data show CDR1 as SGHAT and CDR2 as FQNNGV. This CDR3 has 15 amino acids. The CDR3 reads CASSLARGGNYEQYL. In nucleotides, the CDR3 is TGTGCCAGCAGCTTAGCCCGGGGGGGAAACTACGAGCAGTACTTA.

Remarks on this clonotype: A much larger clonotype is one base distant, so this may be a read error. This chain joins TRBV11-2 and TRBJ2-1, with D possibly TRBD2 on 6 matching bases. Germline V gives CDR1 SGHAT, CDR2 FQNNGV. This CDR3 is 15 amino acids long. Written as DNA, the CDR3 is TGTGCCAGCAGCTTAGGTGCTTTCGGGGACTCGTCGCAGCTCTTC. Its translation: CASSLGAFGDSSQLF.

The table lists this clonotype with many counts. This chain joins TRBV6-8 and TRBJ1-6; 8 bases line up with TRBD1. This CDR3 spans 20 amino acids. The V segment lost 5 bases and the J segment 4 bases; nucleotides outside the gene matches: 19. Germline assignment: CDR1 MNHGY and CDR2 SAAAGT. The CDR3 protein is CASSAFFVRQGIVYNSPLHF. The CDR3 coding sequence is TGTGCCAGCAGTGCCTTTTTCGTTCGACAGGGGATAGTTTATAATTCACCCCTCCACTTT.

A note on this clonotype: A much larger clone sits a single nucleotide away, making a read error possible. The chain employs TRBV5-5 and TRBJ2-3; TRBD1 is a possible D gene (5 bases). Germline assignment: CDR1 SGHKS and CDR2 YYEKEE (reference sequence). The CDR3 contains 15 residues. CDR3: CARSSQGDGTDTQYF. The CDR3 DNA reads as TGTGCCAGAAGCTCCCAGGGCGATGGCACAGATACGCAGTATTTT.

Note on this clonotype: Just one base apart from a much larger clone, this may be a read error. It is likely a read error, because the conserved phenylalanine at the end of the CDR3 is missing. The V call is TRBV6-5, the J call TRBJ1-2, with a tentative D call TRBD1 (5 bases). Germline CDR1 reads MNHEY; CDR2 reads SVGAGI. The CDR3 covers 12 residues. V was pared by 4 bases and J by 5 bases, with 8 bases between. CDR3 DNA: TGTGCCAGCAGTTTCCAGGGTTATGGCTACACCTAC. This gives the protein CASSFQGYGYTY.

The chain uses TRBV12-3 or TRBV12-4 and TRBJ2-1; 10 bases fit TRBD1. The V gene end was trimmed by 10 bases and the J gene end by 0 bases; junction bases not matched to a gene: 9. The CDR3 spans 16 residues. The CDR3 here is CANRTGTGASYNEQFF. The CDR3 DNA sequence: TGTGCCAACAGGACGGGGACAGGGGCCTCCTACAATGAGCAGTTCTTC.

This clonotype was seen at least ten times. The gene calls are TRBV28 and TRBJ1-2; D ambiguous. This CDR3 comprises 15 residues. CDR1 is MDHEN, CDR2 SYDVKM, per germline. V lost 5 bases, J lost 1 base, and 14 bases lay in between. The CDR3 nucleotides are TGTGCCAGCAGTCCCCAGAGGGTCAGTAACTATGGCTACACCTTC. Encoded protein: CASSPQRVSNYGYTF.

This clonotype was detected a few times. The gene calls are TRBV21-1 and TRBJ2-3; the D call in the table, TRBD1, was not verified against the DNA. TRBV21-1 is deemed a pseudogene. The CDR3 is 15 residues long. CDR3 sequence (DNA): TGTGCCAGCAGCAAAGCGCAGGGGCGAACAGATACGCAGTATTTT. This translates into CASSKAQGRTDTQYF.

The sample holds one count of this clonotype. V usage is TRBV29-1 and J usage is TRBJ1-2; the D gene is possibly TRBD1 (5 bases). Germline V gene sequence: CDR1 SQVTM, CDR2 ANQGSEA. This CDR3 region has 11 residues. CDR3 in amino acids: CRVAQGRGYTF. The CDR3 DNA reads TGCAGAGTCGCTCAGGGACGTGGCTACACCTTC.

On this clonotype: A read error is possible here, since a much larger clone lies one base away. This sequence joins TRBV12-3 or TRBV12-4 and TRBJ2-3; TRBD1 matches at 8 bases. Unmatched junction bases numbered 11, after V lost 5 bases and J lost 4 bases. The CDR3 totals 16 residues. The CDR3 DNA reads TGTGCCAGCAGTGCCTACAGGGGGGAGCAGTCAGATACGCAGTATTTT. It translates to CASSAYRGEQSDTQYF.

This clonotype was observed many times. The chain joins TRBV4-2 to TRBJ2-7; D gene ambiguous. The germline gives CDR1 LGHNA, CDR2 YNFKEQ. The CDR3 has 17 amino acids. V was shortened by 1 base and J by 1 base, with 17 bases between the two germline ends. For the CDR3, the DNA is TGTGCCAGCAGCCAAGGGAGTTGGAGAGCCCGATCCTACGAGCAGTACTTC. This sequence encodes CASSQGSWRARSYEQYF.

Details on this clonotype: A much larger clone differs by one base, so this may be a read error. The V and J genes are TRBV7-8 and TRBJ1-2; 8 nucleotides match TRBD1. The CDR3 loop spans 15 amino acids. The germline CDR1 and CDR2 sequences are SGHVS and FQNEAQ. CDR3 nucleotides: TGTGTCAGCAGCCAAAGGACAGGGACTTCGGATGGCTACACCTTC. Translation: CVSSQRTGTSDGYTF.

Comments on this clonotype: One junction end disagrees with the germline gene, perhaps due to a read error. The chain's CDR3 is CSVNPSAGMNEQFF. In nucleotides, the CDR3 is TGCAGCGTTAATCCTTCTGCAGGGATGAATGAGCAATTCTTC. V usage is TRBV29-1 and J usage is TRBJ2-1; D might be TRBD1 (5 bases). The CDR3 consists of 14 residues. Germline V lookup: CDR1 SQVTM, CDR2 ANQGSEA.

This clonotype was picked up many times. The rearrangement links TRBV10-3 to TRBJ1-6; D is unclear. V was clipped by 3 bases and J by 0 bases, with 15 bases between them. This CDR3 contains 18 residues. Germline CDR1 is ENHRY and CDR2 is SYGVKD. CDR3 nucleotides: TGTGCCATCAGTGACTCAGGAAAATTCAGCTCCTATAATTCACCCCTCCACTTT. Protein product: CAISDSGKFSSYNSPLHF.

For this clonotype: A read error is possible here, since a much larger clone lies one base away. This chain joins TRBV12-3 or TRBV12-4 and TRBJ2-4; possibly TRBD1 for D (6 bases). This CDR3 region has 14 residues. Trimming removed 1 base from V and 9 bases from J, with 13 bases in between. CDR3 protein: CASSLGTVWGIQYF. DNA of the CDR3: TGTGCCAGCAGTTTAGGGACAGTTTGGGGCATTCAGTACTTC.